A selection of T cell receptor beta chains follows, all from one sample in a study of siplizumab effects on memory and regulatory T cells. Profiled with immunoSEQ multiplex PCR; TCRdb holds only in-frame clones, not every one. Found here are about 120,000 clones, 93% of them singletons; the top ten hold around 0.15%. The sequencing input was non-Treg CD4+ T cells sorted from blood. These receptors originate from a human donor in good health. CDR3s include the opening cysteine and the closing phenylalanine or tryptophan. Fields, in order: J gene, V gene, D gene, clone size, CDR3 DNA, CDR3 protein. D genes are given only for firm matches. Not every row has a clone size; where given, it reads once, few, many or a size class.

>TRBJ1-2|TRBV5-4|TRBD1|.
TGTGCCAGCAGCCCCCGGACAGGGGGAAATGGCTACACCTTC
CASSPRTGGNGYTF
>TRBJ2-1|TRBV6-5|TRBD1|.
TGTGCCAGCAGTACACAGGGGCCCTACAATGAGCAGTTCTTC
CASSTQGPYNEQFF
>TRBJ1-2|TRBV12-5|TRBD1|.
TGTGCTAGTGGTCTAGCAGACGGGACAGGGAATGGCTACACCTTC
CASGLADGTGNGYTF
>TRBJ1-1|TRBV5-1|.|.
TGCGCCAGCAGCTTGGAGGGTGTCTTGAACACTGAAGCTTTCTTT
CASSLEGVLNTEAFF
>TRBJ1-2|TRBV13|.|.
TGTGCCAGCAGCCCTCCGCAGGGGTCGTTTGACTATGGCTACACCTTC
CASSPPQGSFDYGYTF
>TRBJ2-5|TRBV4-2|TRBD1|.
TGTGCCAGCAGTTCCGGGACAGGGGTTGCTCGGTTGAGAGAGACCCAGTACTTC
CASSSGTGVARLRETQYF
>TRBJ2-5|TRBV5-4|TRBD2|.
TGTGCCAGCAGCTATCAGACCGGGACTAGAGAGACCCAGTACTTC
CASSYQTGTRETQYF
>TRBJ2-1|TRBV11-2|TRBD1|.
TGTGCCAGCAGCCCCTGGCGGTCTGCAGGGGGCAATGAGCAGTTCTTC
CASSPWRSAGGNEQFF
>TRBJ1-1|TRBV28|.|.
TGTGCCAGCACCGAGAACACTGAAGCTTTCTTT
CASTENTEAFF
>TRBJ2-3|TRBV4-1|TRBD2|once
TGCGCCAGCAGCCAATCAACCGGGGGGGGCACAGATACGCAGTATTTT
CASSQSTGGGTDTQYF
>TRBJ2-1|TRBV6-6|.|.
TGTGCCAGCAGTTACTCGATAGGTGAGCAGTTCTTC
CASSYSIGEQFF
>TRBJ1-5|TRBV2|.|few
TGTGCCAGCAGTGGAACAGGAGAACTCCAGCCCCAGCATTTT
CASSGTGELQPQHF
>TRBJ2-1|TRBV11-3|TRBD1|.
TGTGCCAGCAGCCCACCACGAGGGGACAGGGGTGGCGATGAGCAGTTCTTC
CASSPPRGDRGGDEQFF
>TRBJ1-5|TRBV4-3|TRBD1|.
TGCGCCAGCAGCCAAGCCCAGGGGGCAAATCAGCCCCAGCATTTT
CASSQAQGANQPQHF
>TRBJ2-1|TRBV6-6|TRBD2|.
TGTGCCAGCAGTTACTTAGCGGGGGCTGGTGAGCAGTTCTTC
CASSYLAGAGEQFF
>TRBJ2-7|TRBV9|TRBD1|.
TGTGCCAGCAGCGAAGAGGACAGGGGTTTCTACGAGCAGTACTTC
CASSEEDRGFYEQYF